Below are 10 T cell receptor beta chains sequenced from a single sample in a study of blood T cells in healthy people across ages. Together with a sample-barcoded 5' primer, a J-beta primer mix was included in a second PCR lasting roughly 6 to 12 cycles. TCRdb analysed the 5' RACE reads with MiXCR anew, one entry per CDR3 protein. Counted here are about 1.8 million distinct CDR3 sequences, about 49% occurring once; the ten biggest clones make up 2.1%. Sequencing input: blood. All receptors come from a woman between 35 and 50 years old in good health.

J is TRBJ2-5 and V is TRBV15, with D perhaps matching TRBD1 or TRBD2 (5 bases each). This CDR3 contains 15 residues. Germline assignment: CDR1 LNHNV and CDR2 YYDKDF (reference sequence). The V end lost 5 bases, the J end lost 0 bases, and 13 bases lay between the germline ends. The CDR3 DNA follows: TGTGCCACCAGCGGAGGCGACAGCTACCAAGAGACCCAGTACTTC. Its protein is CATSGGDSYQETQYF.

The V gene is TRBV20-1, the J gene TRBJ2-7; a possible D gene is TRBD2 (6 bases). Germline V gene data show CDR1 as DFQATT and CDR2 as SNEGSKA (reference sequence). The CDR3 has 14 amino acids. The ends were cut back, 1 base at V and 1 base at J, with 11 bases in the middle. The CDR3 loop reads CSARGTSRSYEQYF. The CDR3 DNA is TGCAGTGCTAGAGGTACTAGCCGGTCCTACGAGCAGTACTTC.

The chain employs TRBV5-1 and TRBJ2-1; 8 bases are a match to TRBD2. The germline V gene encodes CDR1 SGHRS and CDR2 YFSETQ. This CDR3 region has 15 residues. J gave up 7 bases and V 4 bases, and 10 bases lay outside the gene matches. The CDR3 nucleotides read TGCGCCAGCAGCCACGTAGCGGGGTTACTGAATGAGCAGTTCTTC. Encoded protein: CASSHVAGLLNEQFF.

There are a few counts of this clonotype. The V gene is TRBV27, the J gene TRBJ2-4; D is uncertain. Per germline, CDR1 MNHEY and CDR2 SMNVEV (reference sequence). The CDR3 sequence is 11 residues long. Trimming took 8 bases from V and 14 from J, leaving 16 bases between them. CDR3 bases: TGTGCCAGCGGGTTTTCAGGAGCGAAGTACTTC. Its protein product is CASGFSGAKYF.

The CDR3 reads CASSQDGSSSAYNEQYF. CDR3 coding DNA: TGTGCCAGCAGCCAAGATGGCAGTAGCAGTGCCTACAATGAGCAGTACTTC. The chain carries TRBV4-2 and TRBJ2-1; D gene unclear. With the DNA end fitting TRBJ2-7 better, the J assignment may be wrong. The CDR3 contains 17 residues. Germline V CDR1 and CDR2: LGHNA, YNFKEQ.

The chain links TRBV4-1 to TRBJ1-1, with D tentatively TRBD1 (6 bases). The CDR3 extends over 14 amino acids. V was trimmed by 3 bases and J by 3 bases, leaving 11 bases between them. In germline, CDR1 is MGHRA, CDR2 YSYEKL. The CDR3 sequence: CASSQGALDTEAFF. In DNA, the CDR3 is TGCGCCAGCAGCCAGGGGGCCCTGGACACTGAAGCTTTCTTT.

This clonotype came up many times. The chain has TRBV29-1 and TRBJ2-3; 8 positions agree with TRBD2. V gave up 3 bases and J gave up 11 bases; unmatched junction bases: 4. This CDR3 has 11 amino acids. Germline V gene lookup returns CDR1 SQVTM and CDR2 ANQGSEA. The CDR3 DNA reads TGCAGCGTTGATCCGGGAGGGGAGCAGTATTTT. Translating gives CSVDPGGEQYF.

Many counts were recorded for this clonotype. V and J are TRBV4-2 and TRBJ2-3; tentatively, D is TRBD2 (5 bases). V lost 4 bases, J lost 5 bases, and 10 bases lay in between. Germline lookup yields CDR1 LGHNA and CDR2 YNFKEQ. There are 13 residues in the CDR3. The CDR3 nucleotides read TGTGCCAGCAGCCCCCGGGATGGAGATACGCAGTATTTT. Translation: CASSPRDGDTQYF.

The chain is built from TRBV2 and TRBJ2-7; 7 nucleotides line up with TRBD1. TRBJ2-4 matches the DNA end more closely, so the J call is doubtful. Germline assignment: CDR1 SNHLY and CDR2 FYNNEI. The CDR3 extends over 14 amino acids. CDR3 region: CASSADRTMNIQYF. The CDR3 DNA follows: TGTGCCAGCAGCGCGGACAGGACCATGAACATTCAGTACTTC.

The sample holds a few counts of this clonotype. This chain's CDR3 is CSANMGEGNYGYTF. The CDR3 coding sequence is TGCAGCGCCAACATGGGGGAGGGCAACTATGGCTACACCTTC. The rearrangement joins TRBV29-1 to TRBJ1-2, with TRBD1 as a possible D gene (5 bases). With 7 bases removed from V and 2 bases from J, the gap between germline ends came to 17 bases. The CDR3 spans 14 residues. Germline CDR1 and CDR2: SQVTM and ANQGSEA.